This T cell receptor beta chain was sequenced for a study of CD8 T cells in ankylosing spondylitis. Findings of the study overall: About 8 highly homologous variants formed a TCR beta motif that appeared characteristic of ankylosing spondylitis blood. Matched ankylosing spondylitis synovial fluid reportedly showed significant enrichment of disease-linked clones.

This CDR3 is built from 13 residues. From germline, CDR1 is DFQATT and CDR2 SNEGSKA (reference sequence). The V end was cut by 5 bases, the J end by 0 bases, with 8 bases between. The authors made TCR beta libraries by quantitative 5'-RACE with molecular barcodes. TCRdb recomputed calls from the 5' RACE reads with MiXCR, one row per CDR3 protein. The sample carries about 110,000 distinct CDR3 sequences, under 30% recorded once. This clonotype appeared a few times. Its antigen is not identified. A much larger clone lies a single base off, so this may be a read error. The receptor was derived from a male donor with ankylosing spondylitis. The chain uses TRBV20-1 and TRBJ2-1, with a tentative D call TRBD2 (5 bases). Material: synovial fluid, either unsorted or a sorted T cell fraction (not recorded which). The CDR3 DNA is TGCAGTGCTGAGCGGTACTCCTACAATGAGCAGTTCTTC. Protein: CSAERYSYNEQFF.